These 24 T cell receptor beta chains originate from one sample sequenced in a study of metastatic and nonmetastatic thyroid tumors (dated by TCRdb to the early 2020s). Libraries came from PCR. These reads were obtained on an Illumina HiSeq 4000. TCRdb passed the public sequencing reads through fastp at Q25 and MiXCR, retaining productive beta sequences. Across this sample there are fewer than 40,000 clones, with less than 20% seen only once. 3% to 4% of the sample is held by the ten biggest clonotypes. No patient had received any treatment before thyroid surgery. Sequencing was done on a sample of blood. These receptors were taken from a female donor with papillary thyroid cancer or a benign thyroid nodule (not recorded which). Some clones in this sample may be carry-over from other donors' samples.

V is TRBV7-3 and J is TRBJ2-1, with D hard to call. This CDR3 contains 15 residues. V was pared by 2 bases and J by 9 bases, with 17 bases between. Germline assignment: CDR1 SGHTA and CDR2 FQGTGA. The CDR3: CASSLVERVDGEQFF. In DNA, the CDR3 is TGTGCCAGCAGCTTAGTAGAGAGAGTCGATGGTGAGCAGTTCTTC.

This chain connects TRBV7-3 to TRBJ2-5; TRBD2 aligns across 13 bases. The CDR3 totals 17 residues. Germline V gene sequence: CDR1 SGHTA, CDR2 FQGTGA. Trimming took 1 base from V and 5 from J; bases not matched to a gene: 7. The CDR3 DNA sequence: TGTGCCAGCAGCTTAAGGCCGGGACTAGCGGGAATGGAGACCCAGTACTTC. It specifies CASSLRPGLAGMETQYF.

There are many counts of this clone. The CDR3 region has the DNA TGCGCCAGCAGAAGGCTAGCGGGTAACAATGAGCAGTTCTTC. Translated, it gives CASRRLAGNNEQFF. The chain is built from TRBV5-1 and TRBJ2-1; TRBD2 aligns across 8 bases. V shed 5 bases, J shed 5 bases, and the junction held 6 bases outside the gene matches. There are 14 residues in the CDR3. Germline V gene data show CDR1 as SGHRS and CDR2 as YFSETQ.

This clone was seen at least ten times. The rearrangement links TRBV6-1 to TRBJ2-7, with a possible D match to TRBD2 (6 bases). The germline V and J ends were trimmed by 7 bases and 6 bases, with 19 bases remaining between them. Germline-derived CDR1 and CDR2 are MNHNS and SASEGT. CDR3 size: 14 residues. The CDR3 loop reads CASTEAGGRAEQYF. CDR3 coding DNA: TGTGCCAGCACCGAAGCCGGGGGACGTGCCGAGCAGTACTTC.

The CDR3, as DNA: TGCGCCAGCAGCCGGCCTAGGGTTGGGGAGACCCAGTACTTC. Protein: CASSRPRVGETQYF. V gene TRBV5-1 combines with J gene TRBJ2-5, with D uncertain. CDR1 is SGHRS, CDR2 YFSETQ, per germline. The CDR3 runs 14 residues. V was pared by 4 bases and J by 5 bases, with 15 bases between.

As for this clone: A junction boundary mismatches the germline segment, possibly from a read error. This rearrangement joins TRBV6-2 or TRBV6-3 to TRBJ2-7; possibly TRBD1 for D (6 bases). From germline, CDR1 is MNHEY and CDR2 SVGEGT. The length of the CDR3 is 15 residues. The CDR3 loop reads CAISYHGTWSYEQYF. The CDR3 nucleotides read TGTGCCATCAGTTATCACGGGACATGGTCCTACGAGCAGTACTTC.

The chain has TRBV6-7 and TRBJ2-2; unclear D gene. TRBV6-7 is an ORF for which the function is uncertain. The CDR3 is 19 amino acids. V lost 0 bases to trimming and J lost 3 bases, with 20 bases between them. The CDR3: CASSYSVGTPPEDTGELFF. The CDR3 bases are TGTGCCAGCAGTTACTCAGTGGGTACCCCGCCCGAGGACACCGGGGAGCTGTTTTTT.

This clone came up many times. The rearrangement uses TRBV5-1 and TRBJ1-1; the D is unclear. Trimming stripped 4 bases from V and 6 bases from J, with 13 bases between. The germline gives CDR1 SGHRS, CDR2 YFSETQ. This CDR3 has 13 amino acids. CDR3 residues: CASSHNKGPEAFF. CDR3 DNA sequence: TGCGCCAGCAGCCATAACAAAGGACCTGAAGCTTTCTTT.

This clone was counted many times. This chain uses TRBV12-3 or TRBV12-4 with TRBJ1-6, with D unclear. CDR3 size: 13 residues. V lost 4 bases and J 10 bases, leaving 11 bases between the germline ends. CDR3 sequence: CASSSQEGSPLHF. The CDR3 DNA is TGTGCCAGCAGTTCCCAGGAGGGATCACCCCTCCACTTT.

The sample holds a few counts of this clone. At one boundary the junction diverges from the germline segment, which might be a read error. This CDR3 reads CASKLQGWNQPQNF. In nucleotides, the CDR3 is TGTGCCAGCAAACTACAGGGCTGGAATCAGCCCCAGAATTTC. V gene TRBV28 combines with J gene TRBJ1-5, with D maybe TRBD1 (6 bases). The CDR3 sequence is 14 residues long. The V gene's germline CDR1 is MDHEN and CDR2 SYDVKM.

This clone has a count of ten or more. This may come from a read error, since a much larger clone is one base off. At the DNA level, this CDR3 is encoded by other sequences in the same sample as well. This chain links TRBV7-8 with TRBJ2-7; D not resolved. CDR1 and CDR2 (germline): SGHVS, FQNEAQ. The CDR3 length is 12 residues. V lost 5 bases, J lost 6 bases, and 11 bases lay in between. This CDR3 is CASSLGGSEQYF. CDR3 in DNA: TGTGCCAGCAGCCTAGGTGGAAGCGAGCAGTACTTC.

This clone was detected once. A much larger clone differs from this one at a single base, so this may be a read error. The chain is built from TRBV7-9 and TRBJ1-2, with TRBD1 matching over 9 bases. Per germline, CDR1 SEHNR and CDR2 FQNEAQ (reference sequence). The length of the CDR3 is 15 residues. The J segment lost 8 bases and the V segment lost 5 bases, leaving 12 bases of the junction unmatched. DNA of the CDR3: TGTGCCAGCAGCGCCCTGGGACAGGGATGGGAGGGCTACACCTTC. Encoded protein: CASSALGQGWEGYTF.

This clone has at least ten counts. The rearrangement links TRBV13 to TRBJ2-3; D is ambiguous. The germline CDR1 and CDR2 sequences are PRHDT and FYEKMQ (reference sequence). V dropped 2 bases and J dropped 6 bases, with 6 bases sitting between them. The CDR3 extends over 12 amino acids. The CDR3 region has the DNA TGTGCCAGCAGCTTAATTACTGATACGCAGTATTTT. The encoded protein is CASSLITDTQYF.

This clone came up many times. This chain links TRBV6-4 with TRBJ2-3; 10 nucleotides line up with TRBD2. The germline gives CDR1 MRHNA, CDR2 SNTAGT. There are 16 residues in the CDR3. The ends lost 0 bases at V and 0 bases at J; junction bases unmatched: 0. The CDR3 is CASSDSTSGSTDTQYF. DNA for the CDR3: TGTGCCAGCAGTGACTCGACTAGCGGGAGCACAGATACGCAGTATTTT.

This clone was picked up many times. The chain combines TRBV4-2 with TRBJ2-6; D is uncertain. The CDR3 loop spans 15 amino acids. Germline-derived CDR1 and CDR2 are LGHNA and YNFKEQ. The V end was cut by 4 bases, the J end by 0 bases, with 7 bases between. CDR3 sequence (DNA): TGTGCCAGCAGCCCCCCCCTCTCTGGGGCCAACGTCCTGACTTTC. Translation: CASSPPLSGANVLTF.

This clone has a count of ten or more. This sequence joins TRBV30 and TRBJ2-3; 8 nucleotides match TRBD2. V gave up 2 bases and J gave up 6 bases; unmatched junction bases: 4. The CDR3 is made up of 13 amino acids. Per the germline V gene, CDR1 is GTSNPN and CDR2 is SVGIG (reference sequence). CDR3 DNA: TGTGCCTGGAGTAGGGTAGCGGGGGATACGCAGTATTTT. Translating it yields CAWSRVAGDTQYF.

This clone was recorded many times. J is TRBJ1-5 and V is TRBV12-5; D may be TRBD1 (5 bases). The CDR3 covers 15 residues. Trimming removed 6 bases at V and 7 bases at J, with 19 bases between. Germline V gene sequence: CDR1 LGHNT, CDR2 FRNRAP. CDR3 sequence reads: CASGQPRGLDQPQHF. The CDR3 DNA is TGTGCTAGTGGCCAGCCAAGGGGCCTGGACCAGCCCCAGCATTTT. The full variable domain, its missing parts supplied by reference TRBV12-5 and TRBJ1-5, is DARVTQTPRHKVTEMGQEVTMRCQPILGHNTVFWYRQTMMQGLELLAYFRNRAPLDDSGMPKDRFSAEMPDATLATLKIQPSEPRDSAVYFCASGQPRGLDQPQHFGDGTRLSIL.

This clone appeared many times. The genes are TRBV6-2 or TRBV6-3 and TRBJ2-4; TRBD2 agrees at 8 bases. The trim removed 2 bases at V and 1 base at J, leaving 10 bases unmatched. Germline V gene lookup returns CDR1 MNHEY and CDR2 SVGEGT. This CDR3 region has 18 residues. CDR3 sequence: CASSYLGLVDGAKNIQYF. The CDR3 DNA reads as TGTGCCAGCAGTTACCTGGGACTAGTAGATGGGGCCAAAAACATTCAGTACTTC.

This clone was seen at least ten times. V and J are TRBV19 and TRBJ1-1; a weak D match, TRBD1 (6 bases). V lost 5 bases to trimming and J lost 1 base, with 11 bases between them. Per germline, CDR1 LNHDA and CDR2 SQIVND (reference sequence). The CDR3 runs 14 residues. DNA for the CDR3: TGTGCCAGTAGTTCCACAGGGTCGAACACTGAAGCTTTCTTT. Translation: CASSSTGSNTEAFF.

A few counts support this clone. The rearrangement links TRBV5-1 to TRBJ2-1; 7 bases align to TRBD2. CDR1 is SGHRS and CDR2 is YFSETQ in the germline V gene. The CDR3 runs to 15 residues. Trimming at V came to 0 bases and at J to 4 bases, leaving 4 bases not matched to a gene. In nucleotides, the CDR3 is TGCGCCAGCAGCTTGGGGTCTAGCGGTTACAATGAGCAGTTCTTC. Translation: CASSLGSSGYNEQFF.

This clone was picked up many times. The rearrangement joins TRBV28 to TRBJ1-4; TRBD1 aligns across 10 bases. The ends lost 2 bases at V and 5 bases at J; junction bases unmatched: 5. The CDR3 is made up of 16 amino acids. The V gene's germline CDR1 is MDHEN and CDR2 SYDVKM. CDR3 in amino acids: CASSLGQGVGNEKLFF. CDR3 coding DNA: TGTGCCAGCAGTTTAGGACAGGGGGTAGGAAATGAAAAACTGTTTTTT.

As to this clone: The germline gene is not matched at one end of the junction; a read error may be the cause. CDR3 loop: CDSSQDLQLVNEAFF. In DNA form, the CDR3 reads TGCGACAGCAGCCAAGATCTACAGCTTGTGAATGAAGCTTTCTTT. The chain joins TRBV4-1 to TRBJ1-1; D unclear. Germline CDR1 reads MGHRA; CDR2 reads YSYEKL. This CDR3 spans 15 amino acids.

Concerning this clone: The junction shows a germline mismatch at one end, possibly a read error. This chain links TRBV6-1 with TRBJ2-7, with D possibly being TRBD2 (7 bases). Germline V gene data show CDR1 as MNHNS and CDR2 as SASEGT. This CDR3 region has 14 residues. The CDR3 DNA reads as TGTGCCATCAGTGGAGGGGGGGCGATGAACGAGCAGTACTTC. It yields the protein CAISGGGAMNEQYF.

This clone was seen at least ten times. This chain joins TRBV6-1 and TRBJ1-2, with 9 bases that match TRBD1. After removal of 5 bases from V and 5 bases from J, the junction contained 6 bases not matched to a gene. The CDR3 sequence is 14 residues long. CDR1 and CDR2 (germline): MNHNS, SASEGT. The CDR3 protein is CASSHPGTGYGYTF. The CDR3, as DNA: TGTGCCAGCAGTCACCCCGGGACAGGGTATGGCTACACCTTC.